Listed below are T cell receptor beta chains from one sample, sequenced in a study of shared clonotypes between healthy human individuals. Clones were sequenced by immunoSEQ multiplex PCR, and TCRdb holds only the in-frame ones, with some missing. The table shows some 2,000,000 clones, with approximately 95% occurring only once. Sample: naive CD4+ T cells sorted from blood. The receptors stem from a man aged 18 to 35 in good health. The CDR3 runs from the conserved cysteine through the conserved F or W. Fields, in order: D gene, clone size, J gene, V gene, CDR3 protein, CDR3 DNA. The D gene is left open where the match is weak. Clone size is given for some rows only: seen once, a few or many times, or a class if the clone is expanded.

- - TRBJ1-5 TRBV7-8 CASSLALNQPQHF TGTGCCAGCAGCTTAGCCCTTAATCAGCCCCAGCATTTT
TRBD1 - TRBJ1-2 TRBV18 CASSPGTGGDGYTF TGTGCCAGCTCACCGGGAACAGGGGGCGATGGCTACACCTTC
TRBD2 - TRBJ2-1 TRBV2 CASRNGTSVYNEQFF TGTGCCAGCAGGAACGGGACTAGCGTCTACAATGAGCAGTTCTTC
- - TRBJ2-1 TRBV4-1 CASSQATGFLYEQFF TGCGCCAGCAGCCAAGCAACAGGGTTCCTCTATGAGCAGTTCTTC
- - TRBJ1-1 TRBV6-1 CASSERGALNTEAFF TGTGCCAGCAGTGAACGGGGGGCCCTTAACACTGAAGCTTTCTTT
TRBD2 - TRBJ2-2 TRBV11-2 CASSLSTSGGTGELFF TGTGCCAGCAGCTTAAGTACTAGCGGGGGGACCGGGGAGCTGTTTTTT
- once TRBJ2-5 TRBV4-1 CASSLAETQYF TGCGCCAGCAGCCTAGCTGAGACCCAGTACTTC
- - TRBJ2-2 TRBV10-3 CAISETRTGELFF TGTGCCATCAGTGAGACACGGACCGGGGAGCTGTTTTTT
TRBD1 - TRBJ2-7 TRBV15 CATSENQDRIYEQYF TGTGCCACCAGCGAGAACCAGGACAGGATCTACGAGCAGTACTTC
- once TRBJ2-7 TRBV5-5 CASSRDPYF TGTGCCAGCAGCCGGGACCCGTACTTC
TRBD1 once TRBJ1-6 TRBV6-5 CASSYWTGGNSPLHF TGTGCCAGCAGTTACTGGACAGGTGGTAATTCACCCCTCCACTTT
- - TRBJ2-4 TRBV7-9 CASSLGTAENIQYF TGTGCCAGCAGCTTAGGGACAGCGGAAAACATTCAGTACTTC
- - TRBJ1-2 TRBV30 CAWSPGPVKDYGYTF TGTGCCTGGAGTCCAGGGCCGGTTAAGGACTATGGCTACACCTTC
TRBD2 - TRBJ2-7 TRBV2 CASRGGTVYEQYF TGTGCCAGCAGGGGAGGGACCGTCTACGAGCAGTACTTC
- - TRBJ1-6 TRBV19 CASRASYNSPLHF TGTGCCAGTAGGGCCAGCTATAATTCACCCCTCCACTTT
- few TRBJ2-7 TRBV5-6 CASSSGWTREQYF TGTGCCAGCAGCTCTGGGTGGACCCGGGAGCAGTACTTC
TRBD1 - TRBJ2-7 TRBV6-5 CASSRTGLWEQYF TGTGCCAGCAGTCGGACAGGTTTGTGGGAGCAGTACTTC
- - TRBJ2-7 TRBV5-4 CASSSLPDYEQYF TGTGCCAGCAGCTCCCTACCCGACTACGAGCAGTACTTC
- - TRBJ2-5 TRBV9 CASSVTGFQTQYF TGTGCCAGCAGCGTTACGGGTTTTCAGACCCAGTACTTC
- - TRBJ1-2 TRBV9 CASSVGGAIGYTF TGTGCCAGCAGCGTAGGAGGGGCAATCGGCTACACCTTC
- - TRBJ2-3 TRBV15 CATSRDRDTQYF TGTGCCACCAGCAGAGATAGGGATACGCAGTATTTT
- - TRBJ2-3 TRBV20-1 CSAPQADTQYF TGCAGTGCTCCACAGGCAGATACGCAGTATTTT
- - TRBJ1-1 TRBV5-4 CASSLLALNTEAFF TGTGCCAGCAGCTTGCTTGCCCTGAACACTGAAGCTTTCTTT
TRBD1 - TRBJ2-7 TRBV5-5 CASSSGQGWEQYF TGTGCCAGCAGCTCGGGACAGGGATGGGAGCAGTACTTC
- - TRBJ2-4 TRBV6-5 CASSRGRENIQYF TGTGCCAGCAGCCGGGGGCGAGAGAACATTCAGTACTTC
TRBD1 - TRBJ1-2 TRBV2 CASSEALRTGIGGYTF TGTGCCAGCAGTGAAGCGCTCCGGACAGGGATCGGTGGCTACACCTTC
- few TRBJ1-2 TRBV20-1 CSAPPPDYTF TGCAGTGCTCCTCCCCCGGACTACACCTTC
TRBD2 - TRBJ2-5 TRBV19 CASSMGLAPKETQYF TGTGCCAGTAGTATGGGACTAGCGCCTAAAGAGACCCAGTACTTC
- - TRBJ1-1 TRBV6-6 CASSLITGTGEAFF TGTGCCAGCAGCCTCATCACAGGGACGGGTGAAGCTTTCTTT
TRBD1 - TRBJ1-6 TRBV6-5 CASSYFGTGTDSPLHF TGTGCCAGCAGTTACTTCGGGACAGGGACAGATTCACCCCTCCACTTT
TRBD2 - TRBJ2-3 TRBV29-1 CSVEAGTSGSTDTQYF TGCAGCGTTGAAGCCGGGACTAGCGGGAGTACAGATACGCAGTATTTT
- - TRBJ2-7 TRBV10-1 CASRELYEQYF TGCGCCAGCAGAGAGCTCTACGAGCAGTACTTC
- - TRBJ1-3 TRBV18 CASSDAGAAGNTIYF TGTGCCAGCTCCGACGCGGGGGCCGCTGGAAACACCATATATTTT
- - TRBJ2-7 TRBV18 CASSPAGAGEQYF TGTGCCAGCTCACCGGCAGGGGCGGGCGAGCAGTACTTC
- - TRBJ2-5 TRBV10-3 CAISDGPGDQETQYF TGTGCCATCAGTGACGGGCCGGGAGACCAAGAGACCCAGTACTTC
TRBD1 - TRBJ1-1 TRBV4-3 CASSLTGGTEAFF TGCGCCAGCAGCCTAACAGGGGGCACTGAAGCTTTCTTT
- - TRBJ2-7 TRBV4-1 CASSQDRVMTYEQYF TGCGCCAGCAGCCAAGACAGGGTTATGACCTACGAGCAGTACTTC
- - TRBJ1-2 TRBV29-1 CSVRTALEGYTF TGCAGCGTCCGGACCGCCCTAGAGGGCTACACCTTC
- - TRBJ1-5 TRBV11-2 CASSSGGQPQHF TGTGCCAGCAGCTCGGGAGGCCAGCCCCAGCATTTT
- - TRBJ2-3 TRBV11-2 CASSWRGLGDTQYF TGTGCCAGCAGCTGGCGGGGGCTGGGGGATACGCAGTATTTT
TRBD1 - TRBJ2-3 TRBV15 CATSRFLGQGRPTDTQYF TGTGCCACCAGCAGATTTTTAGGACAGGGCCGCCCTACGGATACGCAGTATTTT
- - TRBJ1-2 TRBV6-5 CAISDSLGRYYGYTF TGTGCCATCAGTGACTCGCTCGGACGGTACTATGGCTACACCTTC
- once TRBJ1-2 TRBV30 CAWSEEGYGYTF TGTGCCTGGAGTGAAGAAGGGTATGGCTACACCTTC
- - TRBJ1-2 TRBV7-9 CASSLSGAGYTF TGTGCCAGCAGCCTATCAGGGGCTGGCTACACCTTC
TRBD1 - TRBJ2-5 TRBV5-6 CASSFRGTGKETQYF TGTGCCAGCAGCTTTCGGGGGACAGGCAAAGAGACCCAGTACTTC
- - TRBJ2-7 TRBV12-1 CASSSYWEGCEQYF TGTGCCAGCAGCTCCTACTGGGAAGGGTGCGAGCAGTACTTC
TRBD1 - TRBJ2-2 TRBV18 CASSPRDRPTGELFF TGTGCCAGCTCACCCCGGGACAGGCCCACCGGGGAGCTGTTTTTT
TRBD2 - TRBJ2-3 TRBV4-1 CASSQSPGLAERTDTQYF TGCGCCAGCAGCCAATCCCCCGGACTAGCGGAGCGCACAGATACGCAGTATTTT
- - TRBJ2-6 TRBV21-1 CASSKVRPGLVDVLTF TGTGCCAGCAGCAAAGTAAGGCCGGGATTGGTTGACGTCCTGACTTTC
TRBD1 - TRBJ2-7 TRBV5-1 CASSGNPRDSFYEQYF TGCGCCAGCAGCGGAAACCCTAGGGACAGCTTCTACGAGCAGTACTTC
- - TRBJ1-2 TRBV19 CASSETSGYTF TGTGCCAGTAGTGAAACGAGTGGCTACACCTTC
- - TRBJ2-3 TRBV5-6 CASSLAGPDTQYF TGTGCCAGCAGCTTGGCGGGCCCAGATACGCAGTATTTT
TRBD1 - TRBJ2-7 TRBV9 CASSASLGDRGPEEQYF TGTGCCAGCAGCGCGTCCCTCGGGGACAGGGGGCCTGAGGAGCAGTACTTC